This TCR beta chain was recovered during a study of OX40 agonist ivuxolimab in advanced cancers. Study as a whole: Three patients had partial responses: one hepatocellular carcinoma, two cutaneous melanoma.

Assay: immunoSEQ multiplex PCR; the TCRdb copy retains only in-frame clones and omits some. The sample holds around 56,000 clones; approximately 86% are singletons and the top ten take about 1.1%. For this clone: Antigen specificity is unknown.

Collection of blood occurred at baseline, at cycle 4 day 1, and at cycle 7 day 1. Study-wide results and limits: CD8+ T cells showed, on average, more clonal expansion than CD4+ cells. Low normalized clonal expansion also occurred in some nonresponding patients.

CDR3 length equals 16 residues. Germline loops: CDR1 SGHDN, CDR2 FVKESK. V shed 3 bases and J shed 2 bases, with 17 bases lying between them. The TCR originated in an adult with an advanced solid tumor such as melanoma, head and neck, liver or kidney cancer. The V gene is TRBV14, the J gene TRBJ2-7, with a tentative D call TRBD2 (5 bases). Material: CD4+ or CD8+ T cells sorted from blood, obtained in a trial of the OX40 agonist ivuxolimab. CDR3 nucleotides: TGTGCCAGCAGCCACACACCCTGGCAGCGGACCTACGAGCAGTACTTC. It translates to CASSHTPWQRTYEQYF.